This T cell receptor beta chain was recorded in a study of T cell repertoires in cytomegalovirus infection. TCRdb ran MiXCR on the reads and lists one entry per CDR3 protein. This sample has 450,000 to 600,000 distinct CDR3 sequences, with roughly a third found just once. Germline values: CDR1 MDHEN, CDR2 SYDVKM. This CDR3 is built from 17 residues. With 6 bases removed from V and 0 bases from J, the gap between germline ends came to 18 bases. On this clonotype: Its antigen is unidentified.

The sequenced sample was cultured PBMCs, obtained from culture after CMV antigen stimulation. The chain recombines TRBV28 with TRBJ2-1; D uncertain. The TCR sequence derives from a human donor in good health (CMV status not recorded). Some clones in this sample may be carry-over from other donors' samples. The CDR3 here is CASSPPRPKSSYNEQFF. The CDR3 DNA follows: TGTGCCAGCAGCCCCCCCCGACCGAAGAGCTCCTACAATGAGCAGTTCTTC.